This TCR beta chain was captured in a study of a mutant IDH1 vaccine in newly diagnosed glioma. Time point of the sample: week 11, during vaccination. The study gave 300 ug of mutant IDH1 20-mer peptide per vaccine dose, with topical imiquimod. CDR3 size: 14 residues. V was pared by 5 bases and J by 7 bases, with 15 bases between. Germline V gene data show CDR1 as GTSNPN and CDR2 as SVGIG (reference sequence). This clone was counted between two and nine times. The antigen is undetermined. Produced via immunoSEQ multiplex PCR; TCRdb's table is partial and in-frame only. This sample has 50,000 to 65,000 clones, with around 85% found just once.

This chain connects TRBV30 to TRBJ1-6, with a possible D match to TRBD1 (5 bases). The sequence was collected from a woman in her forties or fifties with glioma. Source: PBMCs, taken from a glioma patient whose treatment included an IDH1 peptide vaccine. The CDR3 DNA is TGTGCCTGGCATGTGACAGCCTCCAATTCACCCCTCCACTTT. Translating gives CAWHVTASNSPLHF.